Following are 26 T cell receptor beta chains from one sample sequenced in a study of T-cell reconstitution after alpha-beta-depleted transplantation in children. A TCRbeta library incorporating unique molecular identifiers was prepared. One entry per CDR3 protein, called by TCRdb with MiXCR from the PCR reads. Among about 870,000 distinct CDR3 sequences listed, about 16% were seen once. Here the sequenced sample was PBMCs, mostly from graft donor cells, taken 360 days after TCRalphabeta/CD19-depleted stem cell transplant. These receptors all come from a male patient between 10 and 17 years old who had a stem cell transplant for acute lymphoblastic leukemia, so the T cells may come from the graft donor.

The chain employs TRBV7-6 and TRBJ2-6, with TRBD1 as a possible D gene (5 bases). This CDR3 comprises 18 residues. Per germline, CDR1 SGHVS and CDR2 FNYEAQ. Trimming shortened V by 8 bases and J by 2 bases, and 22 bases separated the two germline ends. Here the CDR3 reads CASSRGERGRTGANVLTF. The CDR3 region has the DNA TGTGCCAGCTCCCGAGGAGAAAGGGGCCGCACTGGGGCCAACGTCCTGACTTTC.

The chain joins TRBV5-1 to TRBJ1-1, with TRBD1 matching over 7 bases. Germline CDR1 and CDR2: SGHRS and YFSETQ. The CDR3 is 13 amino acids. Trimming took 1 base from V and 5 from J; bases not matched to a gene: 2. CDR3 nucleotide sequence: TGCGCCAGCAGCTTGACAGGGGAGACTGAAGCTTTCTTT. Translated, it gives CASSLTGETEAFF.

The genes are TRBV11-3 and TRBJ2-1; 9 nucleotides match TRBD1. The length of the CDR3 is 14 residues. V lost 4 bases, J lost 8 bases, and 6 bases stayed unmatched. Germline assignment: CDR1 SGHNT and CDR2 YENEEA. CDR3 sequence reads: CASSSRDRVHEQFF. The CDR3 DNA sequence: TGTGCCAGCAGCTCCCGGGACAGGGTACATGAGCAGTTCTTC.

The CDR3 DNA reads as TGTGCCAGCAGCACCCCGCAGGGGGAGGGAGAGACCCAGTACTTC. Its translation is CASSTPQGEGETQYF. The rearrangement uses TRBV7-3 and TRBJ2-5; D possibly matches TRBD1 or TRBD2 (7 bases each). Germline V gene lookup returns CDR1 SGHTA and CDR2 FQGTGA. CDR3 length: 15 residues. Trimming took off 5 bases at V and 4 bases at J, with 17 bases between the two ends.

This clonotype has just a few counts. Here the CDR3 reads CASRGDRSYNEQFF. Here the CDR3 DNA reads TGTGCCAGCCGGGGTGACCGGTCCTACAATGAGCAGTTCTTC. The V and J genes are TRBV11-2 and TRBJ2-1; D possibly corresponds to TRBD2 (5 bases). This CDR3 contains 14 residues. Germline CDR1 and CDR2: SGHAT and FQNNGV. Trimming removed 8 bases from V and 1 base from J, with 12 bases in between.

This clonotype was detected once. This sequence joins TRBV27 and TRBJ2-3; D gene ambiguous. The CDR3 is made up of 10 amino acids. Trimming took 7 bases from V and 4 from J, leaving 3 bases between them. CDR1 MNHEY and CDR2 SMNVEV come from the germline V gene (reference sequence). In DNA, the CDR3 is TGTGCCAGCAAGTCAGATACGCAGTATTTT. Translating gives CASKSDTQYF.

This clonotype was recorded many times. This sequence joins TRBV5-6 and TRBJ2-1, with D maybe TRBD2 (6 bases). Per the germline V gene, CDR1 is SGHDT and CDR2 is YYEEEE. There are 16 residues in the CDR3. Trimming cost V 4 bases and J 0 bases, with 14 bases left between them. The CDR3 protein is CASSPLAESSYNEQFF. For the CDR3, the DNA is TGTGCCAGCAGCCCCTTAGCGGAAAGCTCCTACAATGAGCAGTTCTTC.

This chain links TRBV7-2 with TRBJ2-7; D ambiguous. CDR1 and CDR2 (germline): SGHTA, FQGNSA. Trimming shortened V by 3 bases and J by 5 bases, and 11 bases separated the two germline ends. The CDR3 is made up of 13 amino acids. For the CDR3, the DNA is TGTGCCAGCAGCTTCGAGGACCAGAACGAGCAGTACTTC. Translating gives CASSFEDQNEQYF.

This clonotype was picked up many times. The gene calls are TRBV20-1 and TRBJ2-5, with D unresolved. Between the trimmed V and J ends, which lost 3 bases and 2 bases, there was a span of 13 bases. Germline-derived CDR1 and CDR2 are DFQATT and SNEGSKA (reference sequence). This CDR3 region has 14 residues. The CDR3 reads CSASIFGGQETQYF. The DNA for the CDR3 is TGCAGTGCTAGTATTTTCGGCGGACAAGAGACCCAGTACTTC.

The chain combines TRBV6-2 or TRBV6-3 with TRBJ2-7; D is unclear. V was shortened by 8 bases and J by 4 bases, with 15 bases between the two germline ends. From germline, CDR1 is MNHEY and CDR2 SVGEGT. The CDR3 loop spans 13 amino acids. Here the CDR3 DNA reads TGTGCCAGCTCGTTTGGGAACCCGTACGAGCAGTACTTC. Protein product: CASSFGNPYEQYF.

J is TRBJ1-3 and V is TRBV11-2; no definite D call. V was pared by 2 bases and J by 8 bases, with 13 bases between. Germline CDR1 reads SGHAT; CDR2 reads FQNNGV. The CDR3 length is 14 residues. The CDR3 protein is CASSLNPRKDTIYF. Here the CDR3 DNA reads TGTGCCAGCAGCTTAAATCCAAGAAAAGACACCATATATTTT.

This clonotype was observed a few times. The genes are TRBV20-1 and TRBJ1-5; 8 bases align to TRBD1. The CDR3 runs 14 residues. CDR1 DFQATT and CDR2 SNEGSKA come from the germline V gene (reference sequence). Trimming cost V 2 bases and J 4 bases; bases outside gene matches: 4. CDR3 DNA: TGCAGTGCTAGAAGGACAGGGTCAAATCAGCCCCAGCATTTT. It codes for CSARRTGSNQPQHF.

The genes are TRBV3-1 and TRBJ2-7; possibly TRBD2 for D (6 bases). CDR1 LGHDT and CDR2 YNNKEL come from the germline V gene (reference sequence). V lost 4 bases to trimming and J lost 5 bases, with 21 bases between them. This CDR3 has 16 amino acids. The CDR3 reads CASSPYDRGGRHEQYF. The CDR3 DNA follows: TGTGCCAGCAGCCCCTACGATCGGGGAGGACGGCACGAGCAGTACTTC.

J is TRBJ2-5 and V is TRBV20-1; no clear D gene. In germline, CDR1 is DFQATT, CDR2 SNEGSKA (reference sequence). V was trimmed by 0 bases and J by 3 bases, leaving 11 bases between them. The CDR3 totals 14 residues. The CDR3 sequence: CSARESSAEETQYF. In DNA, the CDR3 is TGCAGTGCTAGAGAATCTTCGGCCGAAGAGACCCAGTACTTC.

This clonotype was counted a few times. V is TRBV6-2 or TRBV6-3 and J is TRBJ2-5, with TRBD2 matching 9 bases. Germline V gene sequence: CDR1 MNHEY, CDR2 SVGEGT. V lost 5 bases, J lost 4 bases, and 8 bases stayed unmatched. This CDR3 has 15 residues. The chain's CDR3 is CASSHTGLAAETQYF. CDR3 nucleotides: TGTGCCAGCAGTCATACGGGACTAGCAGCAGAGACCCAGTACTTC.

The chain links TRBV4-1 to TRBJ2-2; D remains ambiguous. Germline-derived CDR1 and CDR2 are MGHRA and YSYEKL. CDR3 length equals 17 residues. Trimming left V 0 bases short and J 5 bases short, with 16 bases between. CDR3 sequence reads: CASSQEISALTTGELFF. The DNA for the CDR3 is TGCGCCAGCAGCCAAGAAATCAGCGCGTTAACTACCGGGGAGCTGTTTTTT.

The chain employs TRBV12-3 or TRBV12-4 and TRBJ2-1; no firm D call. Trimming took off 8 bases at V and 10 bases at J, with 24 bases between the two ends. The CDR3 sequence is 15 residues long. DNA for the CDR3: TGTGCCAGCGGTGTGGAAAGTCATACCGCCCGGGAGCAGTTCTTC. This codes for CASGVESHTAREQFF.

This clonotype came up a few times. V gene TRBV20-1 combines with J gene TRBJ1-5; D is unresolved. V was cut by 0 bases and J by 1 base, with 10 bases left in between. The CDR3 totals 15 residues. Germline lookup yields CDR1 DFQATT and CDR2 SNEGSKA (reference sequence). CDR3 loop: CSARDSVLSNQPQHF. The CDR3 DNA reads TGCAGTGCTAGAGATTCGGTATTGAGCAATCAGCCCCAGCATTTT.

The chain joins TRBV2 to TRBJ2-5; D call uncertain. V dropped 4 bases and J dropped 2 bases, with 11 bases sitting between them. This CDR3 has 14 residues. The germline gives CDR1 SNHLY, CDR2 FYNNEI. CDR3: CASSGRILQETQYF. The CDR3 nucleotides are TGTGCCAGCAGTGGACGGATACTGCAAGAGACCCAGTACTTC.

The chain is built from TRBV7-6 and TRBJ1-5, with D maybe TRBD1 (6 bases). Trimming shortened V by 5 bases and J by 2 bases, and 22 bases separated the two germline ends. The germline gives CDR1 SGHVS, CDR2 FNYEAQ. The CDR3 is 18 amino acids. In DNA, the CDR3 is TGTGCCAGCAGCCCACCCGGGGGCGCTCCATATGGCAATCAGCCCCAGCATTTT. Translating it yields CASSPPGGAPYGNQPQHF.

The chain joins TRBV20-1 to TRBJ2-3; no reliable D call. CDR1 DFQATT and CDR2 SNEGSKA come from the germline V gene (reference sequence). Trimming took 1 base from V and 9 from J, leaving 17 bases between them. This CDR3 has 14 residues. CDR3 bases: TGCAGTGCTAGAGGAAGGTTTTTCATGGGGACGCAGTATTTT. Amino acid sequence: CSARGRFFMGTQYF.

This chain uses TRBV12-3 or TRBV12-4 with TRBJ1-2; D ambiguous. CDR3 length: 15 residues. V dropped 3 bases and J dropped 3 bases, with 14 bases sitting between them. The CDR3 coding sequence is TGTGCCAGCAGTTTGGTCGGAGGGAACGACTATGGCTACACCTTC. Translating gives CASSLVGGNDYGYTF.

This clonotype showed up just a few times. The J gene is TRBJ2-7, the V gene TRBV29-1; D gene unclear. The V gene lost 2 bases and the J gene lost 4 bases, with 12 bases spanning the gap. The CDR3 totals 13 residues. Germline CDR1 is SQVTM and CDR2 is ANQGSEA. The chain's CDR3 is CSVESQAGYEQYF. The CDR3 nucleotides read TGCAGCGTTGAAAGCCAAGCCGGATACGAGCAGTACTTC.

The J gene is TRBJ2-7, the V gene TRBV27; TRBD2 is a possible D gene (5 bases). V lost 9 bases and J 7 bases, leaving 19 bases between the germline ends. CDR1 and CDR2 from the germline V gene are MNHEY and SMNVEV (reference sequence). The CDR3 sequence is 13 residues long. CDR3 sequence (DNA): TGTGCCAGACCTCGGGCCGAAAGAGGGGAGCAGTACTTC. This sequence encodes CARPRAERGEQYF.

This clonotype has more than one count but fewer than ten. The chain uses TRBV4-1 and TRBJ2-2; D not resolved. This CDR3 comprises 15 residues. V dropped 4 bases and J dropped 4 bases, with 13 bases sitting between them. Germline V gene lookup returns CDR1 MGHRA and CDR2 YSYEKL. In nucleotides, the CDR3 is TGCGCCAGCAGCCCAGAACGGACGGGCACCGGGGAGCTGTTTTTT. Translated, it gives CASSPERTGTGELFF.

This sequence joins TRBV7-6 and TRBJ2-5; maybe TRBD2 (6 bases). CDR1 SGHVS and CDR2 FNYEAQ come from the germline V gene. Trimming took 5 bases from V and 7 from J, leaving 11 bases between them. The CDR3 has 12 amino acids. The CDR3 protein is CASSGGVGTQYF. The CDR3 DNA is TGTGCCAGCAGCGGAGGGGTAGGGACCCAGTACTTC.